This is a list of T cell receptor beta chains from one sample in a study of CD8+ T cells in alopecia areata. TCRdb's table, derived via immunoSEQ multiplex PCR, lists solely in-frame clones and lacks some. This sample has roughly 250,000 clones, with under 70% found just once. Material: CD4+ T cells sorted from blood, obtained at week 0. These receptors all come from a human donor with alopecia areata. CDR3s include the opening cysteine and the closing phenylalanine or tryptophan. D genes are given only for firm matches. Clone size, where shown, is once, few, many, or a class for clones that have expanded.

clone size: .; D gene: .; J gene: TRBJ2-1; V gene: TRBV4-2; CDR3 DNA: TGTGCCAGCAGCCAAGACATCAGGGGGGCAGTGCATGAGCAGTTCTTC; CDR3 protein: CASSQDIRGAVHEQFF
clone size: .; D gene: TRBD1; J gene: TRBJ2-3; V gene: TRBV29-1; CDR3 DNA: TGCAGCGTCGGGCGACAGGGGGCTTTTAGAGATACGCAGTATTTT; CDR3 protein: CSVGRQGAFRDTQYF
clone size: .; D gene: .; J gene: TRBJ2-1; V gene: TRBV19; CDR3 DNA: TGTGCCAGTAGTATAGATCAGGGAAATGAGCAGTTCTTC; CDR3 protein: CASSIDQGNEQFF
clone size: .; D gene: TRBD1; J gene: TRBJ1-2; V gene: TRBV7-2; CDR3 DNA: TGTGCCAGCAGCTCGACCGCCGGGACAGCTAGGGGCTACACCTTC; CDR3 protein: CASSSTAGTARGYTF
clone size: .; D gene: TRBD2; J gene: TRBJ2-7; V gene: TRBV29-1; CDR3 DNA: TGCAGCGTTGAAGAAGGACCGAGCGGGGGTATGTACGAGCAGTACTTC; CDR3 protein: CSVEEGPSGGMYEQYF
clone size: .; D gene: TRBD2; J gene: TRBJ2-7; V gene: TRBV4-3; CDR3 DNA: TGCGCCAGCAGCCAGACTAGCGGGTCCTACGAGCAGTACTTC; CDR3 protein: CASSQTSGSYEQYF
clone size: once; D gene: .; J gene: TRBJ2-5; V gene: TRBV20-1; CDR3 DNA: TGCAGTGCTAGTGTTGGAGAGACCCAGTACTTC; CDR3 protein: CSASVGETQYF
clone size: .; D gene: .; J gene: TRBJ1-2; V gene: TRBV30; CDR3 DNA: TGTGCCTGGCTAAACGGGGGAGGCTACACCTTC; CDR3 protein: CAWLNGGGYTF
clone size: .; D gene: .; J gene: TRBJ1-2; V gene: TRBV29-1; CDR3 DNA: TGCAGCGTTGAAGATCTTTGGGGGCAAGGCTATGGCTACACCTTC; CDR3 protein: CSVEDLWGQGYGYTF
clone size: few; D gene: TRBD1; J gene: TRBJ2-7; V gene: TRBV5-1; CDR3 DNA: TGCGCCAGTATGGGACAGGGATTAGACGAGCAGTACTTC; CDR3 protein: CASMGQGLDEQYF
clone size: .; D gene: .; J gene: TRBJ1-3; V gene: TRBV15; CDR3 DNA: TGTGCCACCACGTCTGGAAACACCATATATTTT; CDR3 protein: CATTSGNTIYF
clone size: .; D gene: .; J gene: TRBJ2-7; V gene: TRBV29-1; CDR3 DNA: TGCAGCGCGTCAGGACTCCTGAGCTCCTACGAGCAGTACTTC; CDR3 protein: CSASGLLSSYEQYF
clone size: .; D gene: .; J gene: TRBJ1-2; V gene: TRBV5-1; CDR3 DNA: TGCGCCAGCAGCTTGCAGGGGCCGGATGGCTACACCTTC; CDR3 protein: CASSLQGPDGYTF
clone size: .; D gene: TRBD1; J gene: TRBJ2-7; V gene: TRBV7-6; CDR3 DNA: TGTGCCAGCAGCCTCCTGGCGGCAGGGGGCTCATACGAGCAGTACTTC; CDR3 protein: CASSLLAAGGSYEQYF
clone size: .; D gene: .; J gene: TRBJ1-1; V gene: TRBV30; CDR3 DNA: TGTGCCTGGAGTTCCTTCGGCACTGAAGCTTTCTTT; CDR3 protein: CAWSSFGTEAFF
clone size: .; D gene: .; J gene: TRBJ1-2; V gene: TRBV9; CDR3 DNA: TGTGCCAGCAGCCTCCGGGACATAGTCCCTCCAAAGACCTTC; CDR3 protein: CASSLRDIVPPKTF
clone size: few; D gene: .; J gene: TRBJ2-1; V gene: TRBV29-1; CDR3 DNA: TGCAGCGTGAGGGGGGGGAACAATGAGCAGTTCTTC; CDR3 protein: CSVRGGNNEQFF
clone size: .; D gene: .; J gene: TRBJ1-6; V gene: TRBV2; CDR3 DNA: TGTGCCAGCAGTGGACCGAATTCACCCCTCCACTTT; CDR3 protein: CASSGPNSPLHF
clone size: .; D gene: .; J gene: TRBJ2-1; V gene: TRBV2; CDR3 DNA: TGTGCCAGCAGGCCCCAGGGGCAGGAGAAGGATGAGCAGTTCTTC; CDR3 protein: CASRPQGQEKDEQFF
clone size: .; D gene: .; J gene: TRBJ2-1; V gene: TRBV5-1; CDR3 DNA: TGCGCCAGCAGCATCGGCTACGGCAATGAGCAGTTCTTC; CDR3 protein: CASSIGYGNEQFF
clone size: few; D gene: .; J gene: TRBJ2-5; V gene: TRBV5-1; CDR3 DNA: TGCGCCAGCAGCGACCCGAACAGCGAGGAGACCCAGTACTTC; CDR3 protein: CASSDPNSEETQYF
clone size: .; D gene: .; J gene: TRBJ1-1; V gene: TRBV9; CDR3 DNA: TGTGCCAGCAGCGTATCAATGACAGTGAACACTGAAGCTTTCTTT; CDR3 protein: CASSVSMTVNTEAFF
clone size: few; D gene: .; J gene: TRBJ1-3; V gene: TRBV4-2; CDR3 DNA: TGTGCCAGCAGCCAAGATCAGTGGATATCATGGAACACCATATATTTT; CDR3 protein: CASSQDQWISWNTIYF
clone size: few; D gene: TRBD2; J gene: TRBJ2-7; V gene: TRBV18; CDR3 DNA: TGTGCCAGCTCACCTAGCGGGGGCTCCTACGAGCAGTACTTC; CDR3 protein: CASSPSGGSYEQYF
clone size: once; D gene: .; J gene: TRBJ2-2; V gene: TRBV9; CDR3 DNA: TGTGCCAGCAGCGTAGCTACCACCGGGGAGCTGTTTTTT; CDR3 protein: CASSVATTGELFF
clone size: .; D gene: .; J gene: TRBJ2-2; V gene: TRBV29-1; CDR3 DNA: TGCAGCGTCCAAGGACAGCCCGGGGAGCTGTTTTTT; CDR3 protein: CSVQGQPGELFF
clone size: .; D gene: .; J gene: TRBJ2-2; V gene: TRBV4-3; CDR3 DNA: TGCGCCAGCACCCCGAGTGGGGCAGATCTAGGCGGGGAGCTGTTTTTT; CDR3 protein: CASTPSGADLGGELFF
clone size: .; D gene: TRBD1; J gene: TRBJ2-7; V gene: TRBV10-3; CDR3 DNA: TGTGCCATCAGCACACAGGGGGCCCCCTACGAGCAGTACTTC; CDR3 protein: CAISTQGAPYEQYF